This entry concerns a single TCR beta chain. The data stem from a study of blood T cell repertoires in COVID-19. The germline V gene has CDR1 SGHNT and CDR2 YENEEA. The V segment lost 0 bases and the J segment 4 bases; nucleotides outside the gene matches: 4. The CDR3 loop spans 15 amino acids. In the study's own analysis: From reference gene primer amplification, estimates of nucleated cell counts were derived. Produced via immunoSEQ multiplex PCR; TCRdb's table is partial and in-frame only. The V and J calls and clone size are taken from that table; D and trimming were inferred from the DNA. The sample lists hundreds of thousands of clones; approximately 88% were seen once.

This receptor was taken from a woman aged 25 to 45 with COVID-19, enrolled during active disease. The gene calls are TRBV11-3 and TRBJ2-3, with 7 nucleotides matching TRBD2. The sequenced sample consisted of peripheral blood. CDR3 loop: CASSLEGRVADTQYF. The CDR3 DNA follows: TGTGCCAGCAGCTTAGAGGGGAGGGTTGCAGATACGCAGTATTTT.